The clone carrying this T cell receptor (beta chain) showed up just a few times. This sample is part of a study of shared clonotypes between healthy human individuals. Data came from immunoSEQ multiplex PCR; TCRdb stores just in-frame clones and leaves some out. The sample contains around 510,000 clones, roughly 79% of which appear only once. The CDR3 runs to 17 residues. V trimming: 4 bases; J trimming: 3 bases; junction bases outside the gene matches: 8. Germline assignment: CDR1 SGDLS and CDR2 YYNGEE. The chain carries TRBV9 and TRBJ2-3; 13 bases map to TRBD2. Sample: PBMCs. This TCR was sampled from a woman aged 40-49 years in good health. Some clones in this sample may be carry-over from other donors' samples. The CDR3 here is CASSPRTSGRATDTQYF. For the CDR3, the DNA is TGTGCCAGCAGCCCTCGGACTAGCGGGAGAGCAACAGATACGCAGTATTTT. The complete variable domain, with remaining parts taken from reference TRBV9 and TRBJ2-3, reads DSGVTQTPKHLITATGQRVTLRCSPRSGDLSVYWYQQSLDQGLQFLIQYYNGEERAKGNILERFSAQQFPDLHSELNLSSLELGDSALYFCASSPRTSGRATDTQYFGPGTRLTVL.